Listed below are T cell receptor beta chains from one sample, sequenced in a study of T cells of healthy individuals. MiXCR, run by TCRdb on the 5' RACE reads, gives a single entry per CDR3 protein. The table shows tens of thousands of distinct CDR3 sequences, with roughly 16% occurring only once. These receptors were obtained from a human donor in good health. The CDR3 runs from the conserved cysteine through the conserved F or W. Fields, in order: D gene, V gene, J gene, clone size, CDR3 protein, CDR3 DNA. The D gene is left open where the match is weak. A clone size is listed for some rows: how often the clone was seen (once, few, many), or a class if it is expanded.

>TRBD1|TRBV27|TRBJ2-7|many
CASSGGPSYEQYF
TGTGCCAGCTCAGGGGGTCCGTCCTACGAGCAGTACTTC
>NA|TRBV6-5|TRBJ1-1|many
CASSSTGSNTEAFF
TGTGCCAGCAGTTCAACAGGGTCGAACACTGAAGCTTTCTTT
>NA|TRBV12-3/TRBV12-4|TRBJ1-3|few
CASSFLGGNTIYF
TGTGCCAGCAGTTTTCTCGGCGGAAACACCATATATTTT
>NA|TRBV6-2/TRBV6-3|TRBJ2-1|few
CASSYPTNEQFF
TGTGCCAGCAGTTATCCCACAAATGAGCAGTTCTTC
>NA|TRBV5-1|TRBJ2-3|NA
CASSLDITDTQYF
TGCGCCAGCAGCTTGGACATCACAGATACGCAGTATTTT
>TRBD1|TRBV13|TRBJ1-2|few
CASSLRTGHYGYTF
TGTGCCAGCAGCCTTCGGACAGGGCACTATGGCTACACCTTC
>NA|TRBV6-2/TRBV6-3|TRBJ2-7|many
CASSYSPKPYEQYF
TGTGCCAGCAGTTACAGCCCTAAACCTTACGAGCAGTACTTC
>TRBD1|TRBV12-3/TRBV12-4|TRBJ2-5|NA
CASSPSGGWGETQYF
TGTGCCAGCAGCCCATCAGGGGGTTGGGGAGAGACCCAGTACTTC
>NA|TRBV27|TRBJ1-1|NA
CASSSSLNTEAFF
TGTGCCAGCAGTAGCAGCCTTAACACTGAAGCTTTCTTT
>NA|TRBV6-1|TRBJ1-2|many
CASTVTEYGYTF
TGTGCCAGCACCGTCACAGAGTATGGCTACACCTTC
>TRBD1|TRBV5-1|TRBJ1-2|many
CASSLGQGLHGYTF
TGCGCCAGCAGCTTGGGACAGGGGCTACATGGCTACACCTTC
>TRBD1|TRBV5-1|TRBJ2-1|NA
CASRKTGDDSYNEQFF
TGCGCCAGCAGAAAAACAGGGGACGATTCGTACAATGAGCAGTTCTTC
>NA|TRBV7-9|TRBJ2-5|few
CASGQLLGQETQYF
TGTGCCAGTGGACAGCTTCTAGGCCAAGAGACCCAGTACTTC
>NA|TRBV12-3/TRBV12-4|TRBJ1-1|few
CASSFGTTLMNTEAFF
TGTGCCAGCAGTTTTGGGACTACTCTAATGAACACTGAAGCTTTCTTT
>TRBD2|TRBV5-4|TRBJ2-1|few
CATQLRGRGAYNEQFF
TGTGCCACCCAGCTCCGAGGGCGGGGGGCCTACAATGAGCAGTTCTTC
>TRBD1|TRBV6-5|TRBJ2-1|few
CASSEGQGAKFGAYNEQFF
TGTGCCAGCAGTGAAGGACAGGGGGCAAAGTTCGGGGCCTACAATGAGCAGTTCTTC
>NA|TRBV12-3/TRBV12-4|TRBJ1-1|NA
CASSPGGAETEAFF
TGTGCCAGCAGCCCCGGGGGGGCGGAGACTGAAGCTTTCTTT
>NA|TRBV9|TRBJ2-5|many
CASSANSGRGVETQYF
TGTGCCAGCAGCGCCAACAGTGGCAGGGGGGTTGAGACCCAGTACTTC
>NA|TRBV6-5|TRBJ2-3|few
CASKGGDEGQDTQYF
TGTGCCAGCAAGGGGGGGGACGAAGGGCAAGATACGCAGTATTTT
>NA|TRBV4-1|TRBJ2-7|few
CASSQEGLLTVGEQYF
TGCGCCAGCAGCCAAGAGGGACTCCTAACTGTGGGGGAGCAGTACTTC
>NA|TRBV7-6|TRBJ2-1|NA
CASSSQGGAYNEQFF
TGTGCCAGCAGCTCCCAGGGGGGAGCTTACAATGAGCAGTTCTTC
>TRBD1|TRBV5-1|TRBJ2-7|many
CASSTGDREVYEQYF
TGCGCCAGCAGCACGGGGGACAGGGAGGTCTACGAGCAGTACTTC
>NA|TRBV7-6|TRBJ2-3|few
CASSSYHKGTSTDTQYF
TGTGCCAGCAGCTCCTATCATAAGGGGACAAGCACAGATACGCAGTATTTT
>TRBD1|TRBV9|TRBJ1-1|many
CASSVGTGLGNTEAFF
TGTGCCAGCAGCGTCGGGACAGGGTTGGGGAACACTGAAGCTTTCTTT
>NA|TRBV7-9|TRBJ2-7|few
CASSLDGGAYEQYF
TGTGCCAGCAGCTTAGATGGCGGGGCCTACGAGCAGTACTTC
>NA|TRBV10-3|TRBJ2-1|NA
CAIKPKGTNYNEQFF
TGTGCCATCAAACCAAAGGGGACCAATTACAATGAGCAGTTCTTC
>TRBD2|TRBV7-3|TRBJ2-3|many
CASSSSGSSTDTQYF
TGTGCCAGCAGCTCTAGCGGGAGTAGCACAGATACGCAGTATTTT